The T cell receptor beta chain under discussion was sequenced for a study of vaccination and CD4 T cells after COVID-19. Looking at the study overall: Nasal swab PCR showed SARS-CoV-2 in convalescent patients, several with mild and one with severe disease. Control cultures were given a CEFX pool, an HIV-1 Nef pool, or no peptide.

Comments on this clonotype: Its specificity is unknown.

An Oncomine TCR Beta short-read assay was used to sequence the DNA from cultured CD4+ T cells. TCRdb recomputed calls from the PCR reads with MiXCR, one row per CDR3 protein. The sample has about 20,000 distinct CDR3 sequences, roughly two fifths seen once. Deletions cut 6 bases from V and 14 bases from J, with 17 bases between. The CDR3 totals 12 residues. Germline lookup yields CDR1 MNHNS and CDR2 SASEGT. Treatment noted: roughly 11-day PBMC culture with coronavirus spike peptide pools or control peptides (ViraFEST assay). This TCR came from a human donor who had recovered from COVID-19. J is TRBJ2-1 and V is TRBV6-1; D tentatively reads TRBD1 or TRBD2 (6 bases each). The sample consisted of CD4+ T cells from blood, cultured in vitro, taken after SARS-CoV-2 vaccination. Here the CDR3 reads CASREGTTVEFF. The CDR3, as DNA: TGTGCCAGCAGGGAGGGGACAACCGTGGAGTTCTTC.